Shown below are 5 T cell receptor beta chains from a single sample sequenced in a study of Graves' ophthalmopathy and Graves' hyperthyroidism. Amplified TCR beta CDR3 regions were obtained using RNA transcripts as template. Second-round multiplex PCR followed a first-round RT-PCR using HTBI primers. TCRdb analysed the multiplex PCR reads with MiXCR anew, one entry per CDR3 protein. The sample records roughly 500,000 distinct CDR3 sequences, roughly an eighth being singletons. The source material was blood. The origin of the receptors is a woman in her 30s with Graves' ophthalmopathy.

This clonotype was seen many times. The gene calls are TRBV20-1 and TRBJ1-1; D ambiguous. The ends were cut back, 6 bases at V and 7 bases at J, with 30 bases in the middle. This CDR3 is built from 17 residues. Germline V gene lookup returns CDR1 DFQATT and CDR2 SNEGSKA (reference sequence). The CDR3 region has the DNA TGCAGTGCCAAATGGAGTGTGTTAGGGCCTTCTTGGGGTGAAGCTTTCTTT. Amino acid sequence: CSAKWSVLGPSWGEAFF.

In its sample, this clonotype was seen many times. J is TRBJ1-2 and V is TRBV6-5; maybe TRBD1 (5 bases). Germline loops: CDR1 MNHEY, CDR2 SVGAGI. Deletions cut 4 bases from V and 0 bases from J, with 12 bases between. This CDR3 spans 15 amino acids. The CDR3 loop reads CASSLGPLTNYGYTF. The CDR3 nucleotides read TGTGCCAGCAGTTTGGGGCCACTAACTAACTATGGCTACACCTTC.

This clonotype occurred many times. This rearrangement joins TRBV19 to TRBJ1-5; D uncertain. CDR3 length: 12 amino acids. Trimming cost V 1 base and J 5 bases, with 3 bases left between them. CDR1 and CDR2 from the germline V gene are LNHDA and SQIVND (reference sequence). The CDR3 coding sequence is TGTGCCAGTAGTATAGGCGATCAGCCCCAGCATTTT. This gives the protein CASSIGDQPQHF. The full variable domain, rest sourced from reference TRBV19 and TRBJ1-5, is DGGITQSPKYLFRKEGQNVTLSCEQNLNHDAMYWYRQDPGQGLRLIYYSQIVNDFQKGDIAEGYSVSREKKESFPLTVTSAQKNPTAFYLCASSIGDQPQHFGDGTRLSIL.

This clonotype was counted at least ten times. The rearrangement uses TRBV4-1 and TRBJ1-5, with D possibly matching TRBD1 (5 bases). Germline values: CDR1 MGHRA, CDR2 YSYEKL. CDR3 length: 17 amino acids. The V and J ends lost 1 base and 6 bases respectively, with 19 bases between them. The CDR3 nucleotides read TGCGCCAGCAGCCAAGTAGCTCAGGGTAGGGTAAGTCAGCCCCAGCATTTT. It specifies CASSQVAQGRVSQPQHF.

In this sample, this clonotype turned up once. The chain joins TRBV6-1 to TRBJ1-1; 9 bases line up with TRBD1. CDR1 and CDR2 from the germline V gene are MNHNS and SASEGT. The CDR3 runs 13 residues. V was pared by 6 bases and J by 5 bases, with 4 bases of the junction left unmatched. CDR3 nucleotides: TGTGCCAGCAGACGGGACAGGGAAACTGAAGCTTTCTTT. Protein product: CASRRDRETEAFF.